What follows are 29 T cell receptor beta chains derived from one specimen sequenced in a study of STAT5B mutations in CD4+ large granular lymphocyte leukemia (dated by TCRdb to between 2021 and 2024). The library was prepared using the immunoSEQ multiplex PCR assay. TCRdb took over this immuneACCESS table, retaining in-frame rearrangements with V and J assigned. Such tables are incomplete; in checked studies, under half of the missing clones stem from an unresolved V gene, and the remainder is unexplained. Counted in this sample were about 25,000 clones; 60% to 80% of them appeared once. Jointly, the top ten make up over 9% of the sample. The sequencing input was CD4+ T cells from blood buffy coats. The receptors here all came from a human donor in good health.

The CDR3: CASSAQERGAVRITGELFF. The CDR3 region has the DNA TGTGCCAGCTCGGCGCAAGAGCGGGGGGCCGTAAGAATCACCGGGGAGCTGTTTTTT. The chain carries TRBV18 and TRBJ2-2, with 9 bases that match TRBD2. In germline, CDR1 is KGHSH, CDR2 LQKENI. The CDR3 is made up of 19 amino acids. V gave up 6 bases and J gave up 4 bases; unmatched junction bases: 18.

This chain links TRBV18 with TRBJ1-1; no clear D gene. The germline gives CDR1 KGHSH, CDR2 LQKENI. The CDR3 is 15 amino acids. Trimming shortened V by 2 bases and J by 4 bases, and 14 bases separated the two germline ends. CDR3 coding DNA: TGTGCCAGCTCACCAGCTGCTCAGGTGAGCACTGAAGCTTTCTTT. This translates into CASSPAAQVSTEAFF.

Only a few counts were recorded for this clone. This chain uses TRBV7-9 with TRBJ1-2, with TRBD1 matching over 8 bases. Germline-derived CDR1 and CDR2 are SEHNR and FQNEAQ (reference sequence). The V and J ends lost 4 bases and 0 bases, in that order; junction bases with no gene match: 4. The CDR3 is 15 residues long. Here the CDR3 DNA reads TGTGCCAGCAGCTCGTCGGACAGGGCTAACTATGGCTACACCTTC. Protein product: CASSSSDRANYGYTF.

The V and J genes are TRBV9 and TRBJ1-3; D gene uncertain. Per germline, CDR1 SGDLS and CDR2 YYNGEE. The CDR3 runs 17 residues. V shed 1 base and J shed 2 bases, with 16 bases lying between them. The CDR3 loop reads CASSVSGRRNPGNTIYF. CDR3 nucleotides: TGTGCCAGCAGCGTATCTGGCAGGAGGAACCCTGGAAACACCATATATTTT.

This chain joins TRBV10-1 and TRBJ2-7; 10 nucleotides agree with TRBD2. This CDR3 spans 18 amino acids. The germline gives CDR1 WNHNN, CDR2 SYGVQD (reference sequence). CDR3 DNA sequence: TGCGCCAGCAGTGCATTAGCGGGGGGCCGGGGCAGTACGTGGCTGTTTGGCGTC. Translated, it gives CASSALAGGRGSTWLFGV.

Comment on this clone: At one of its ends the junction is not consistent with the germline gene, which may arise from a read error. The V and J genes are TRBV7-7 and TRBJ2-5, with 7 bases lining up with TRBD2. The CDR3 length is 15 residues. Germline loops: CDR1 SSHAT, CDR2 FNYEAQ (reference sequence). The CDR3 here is CASSLGASGGETQYF. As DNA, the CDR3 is TGTGCTAGCAGCTTAGGGGCTAGCGGCGGGGAGACCCAGTACTTC. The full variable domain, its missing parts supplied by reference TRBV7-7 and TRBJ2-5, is GAGVSQSPRYKVTKRGQDVTLRCDPISSHATLYWYQQALGQGPEFLTYFNYEAQPDKSGLPSDRFSAERPEGSISTLTIQRTEQRDSAMYRCASSLGASGGETQYFGPGTRLLVL.

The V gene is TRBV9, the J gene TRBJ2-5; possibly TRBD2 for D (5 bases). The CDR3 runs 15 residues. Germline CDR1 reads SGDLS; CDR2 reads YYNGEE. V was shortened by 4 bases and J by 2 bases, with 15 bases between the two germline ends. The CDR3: CASSSDPTRQETQYF. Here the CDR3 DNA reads TGTGCCAGCAGCTCCGACCCTACTAGACAAGAGACCCAGTACTTC.

For the CDR3, the DNA is TGTGCCAGCAGTTACTCGAGGACAGGGGGCAGTTATGGCTACACCTTC. This encodes CASSYSRTGGSYGYTF. J is TRBJ1-2 and V is TRBV6-5, with TRBD1 matching over 11 bases. There are 16 residues in the CDR3. With V trimmed by 0 bases and J by 5 bases, 5 bases remained unmatched. Germline V lookup: CDR1 MNHEY, CDR2 SVGAGI.

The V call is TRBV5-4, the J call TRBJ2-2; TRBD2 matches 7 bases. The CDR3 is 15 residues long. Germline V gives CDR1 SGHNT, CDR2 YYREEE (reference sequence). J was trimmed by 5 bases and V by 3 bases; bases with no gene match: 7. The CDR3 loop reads CASSSWTSGTGELFF. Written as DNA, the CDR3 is TGTGCCAGCAGCTCGTGGACTAGTGGGACCGGGGAGCTGTTTTTT.

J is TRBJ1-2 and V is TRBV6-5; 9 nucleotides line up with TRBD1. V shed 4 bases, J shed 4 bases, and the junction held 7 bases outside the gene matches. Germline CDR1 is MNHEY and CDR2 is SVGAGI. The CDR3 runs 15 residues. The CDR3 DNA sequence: TGTGCCAGCAGTTTCCGGGGACAGGGAGGCTATGGCTACACCTTC. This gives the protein CASSFRGQGGYGYTF.

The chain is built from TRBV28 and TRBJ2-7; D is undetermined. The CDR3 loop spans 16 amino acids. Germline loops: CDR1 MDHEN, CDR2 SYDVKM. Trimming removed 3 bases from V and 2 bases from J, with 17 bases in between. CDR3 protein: CASSFHFEELTYEQYF. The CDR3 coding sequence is TGTGCCAGCAGTTTTCACTTTGAGGAATTAACCTACGAGCAGTACTTC.

The CDR3 DNA is TGTGCCAGCAGCGTCCGGGACAGGGGAGGGGGCTACACCTTC. Its translation: CASSVRDRGGGYTF. The rearrangement joins TRBV5-6 to TRBJ1-2; the match to TRBD1 covers 10 bases. Per the germline V gene, CDR1 is SGHDT and CDR2 is YYEEEE. V gave up 4 bases and J gave up 8 bases; unmatched junction bases: 8. The CDR3 covers 14 residues. The entire variable domain, with the rest obtained from reference TRBV5-6 and TRBJ1-2, is as follows: DAGVTQSPTHLIKTRGQQVTLRCSPKSGHDTVSWYQQALGQGPQFIFQYYEEEERQRGNFPDRFSGHQFPNYSSELNVNALLLGDSALYLCASSVRDRGGGYTFGSGTRLTVV.

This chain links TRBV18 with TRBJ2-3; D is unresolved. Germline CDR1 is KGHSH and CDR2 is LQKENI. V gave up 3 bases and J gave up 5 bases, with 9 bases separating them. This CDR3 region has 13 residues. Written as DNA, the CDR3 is TGTGCCAGCTCACCTAACTGGGGAGATACGCAGTATTTT. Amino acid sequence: CASSPNWGDTQYF.

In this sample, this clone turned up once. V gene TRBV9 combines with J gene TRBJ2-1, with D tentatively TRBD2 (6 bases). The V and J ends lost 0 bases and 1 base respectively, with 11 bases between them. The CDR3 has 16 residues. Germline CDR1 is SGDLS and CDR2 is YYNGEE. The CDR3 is CASSVEGRSSYNEQFF. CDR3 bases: TGTGCCAGCAGCGTAGAGGGGAGGAGTTCCTACAATGAGCAGTTCTTC.

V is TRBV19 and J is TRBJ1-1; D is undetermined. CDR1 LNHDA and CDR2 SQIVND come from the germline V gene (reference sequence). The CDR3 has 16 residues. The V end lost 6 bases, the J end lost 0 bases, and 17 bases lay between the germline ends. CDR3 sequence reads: CASSPVLQTLNTEAFF. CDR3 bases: TGTGCCAGTAGCCCGGTCCTTCAGACTCTGAACACTGAAGCTTTCTTT.

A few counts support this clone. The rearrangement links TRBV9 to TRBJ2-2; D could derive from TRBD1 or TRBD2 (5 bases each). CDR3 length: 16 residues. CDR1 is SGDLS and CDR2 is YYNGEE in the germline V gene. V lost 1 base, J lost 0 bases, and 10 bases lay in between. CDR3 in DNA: TGTGCCAGCAGCGTACAGGGAGAGTCGAACACCGGGGAGCTGTTTTTT. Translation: CASSVQGESNTGELFF.

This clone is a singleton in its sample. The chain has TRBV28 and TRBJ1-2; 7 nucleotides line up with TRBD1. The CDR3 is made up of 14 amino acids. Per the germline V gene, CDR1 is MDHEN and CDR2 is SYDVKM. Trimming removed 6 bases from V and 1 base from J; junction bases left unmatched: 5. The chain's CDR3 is CASRGGGSNYGYTF. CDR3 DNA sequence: TGTGCCAGCAGAGGAGGGGGCAGTAACTATGGCTACACCTTC.

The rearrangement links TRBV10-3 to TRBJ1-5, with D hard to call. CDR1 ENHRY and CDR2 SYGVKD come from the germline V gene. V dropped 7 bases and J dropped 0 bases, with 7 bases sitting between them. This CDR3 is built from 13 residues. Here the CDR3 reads CAIINYSNQPQHF. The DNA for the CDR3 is TGTGCCATCATCAACTATAGCAATCAGCCCCAGCATTTT.

The CDR3 nucleotides are TGTGCCAGTACTGCGGGAGGGCGCTTGTATAGCAATCAGCCCCAGCATTTT. Translated: CASTAGGRLYSNQPQHF. The V call is TRBV28, the J call TRBJ1-5; D uncertain. This CDR3 contains 17 residues. The ends were cut back, 9 bases at V and 0 bases at J, with 21 bases in the middle. Germline values: CDR1 MDHEN, CDR2 SYDVKM.

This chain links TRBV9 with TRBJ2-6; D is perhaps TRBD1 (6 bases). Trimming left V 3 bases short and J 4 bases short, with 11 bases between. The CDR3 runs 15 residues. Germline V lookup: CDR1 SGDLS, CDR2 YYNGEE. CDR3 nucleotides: TGTGCCAGCAGCGAACAGGGTGCCGGGGCCAACGTCCTGACTTTC. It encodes CASSEQGAGANVLTF.

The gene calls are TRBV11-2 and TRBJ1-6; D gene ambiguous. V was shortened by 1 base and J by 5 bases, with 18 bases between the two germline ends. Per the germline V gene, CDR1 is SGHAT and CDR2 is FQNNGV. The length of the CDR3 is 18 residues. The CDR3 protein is CASSLVTAILGNNSPLHF. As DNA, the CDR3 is TGTGCCAGCAGCTTAGTCACTGCAATTTTGGGCAATAATTCACCCCTCCACTTT.

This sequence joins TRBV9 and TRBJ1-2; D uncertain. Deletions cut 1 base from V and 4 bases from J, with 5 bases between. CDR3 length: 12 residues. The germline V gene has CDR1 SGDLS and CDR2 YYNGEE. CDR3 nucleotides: TGTGCCAGCAGCGTACAGTCCTATGGCTACACCTTC. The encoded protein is CASSVQSYGYTF.

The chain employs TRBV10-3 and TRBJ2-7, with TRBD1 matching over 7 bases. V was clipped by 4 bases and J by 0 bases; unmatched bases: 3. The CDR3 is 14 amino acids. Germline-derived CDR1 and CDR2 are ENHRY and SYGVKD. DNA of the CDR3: TGTGCCATCAGTGGGGGACAGATCTCCTACGAGCAGTACTTC. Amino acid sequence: CAISGGQISYEQYF.

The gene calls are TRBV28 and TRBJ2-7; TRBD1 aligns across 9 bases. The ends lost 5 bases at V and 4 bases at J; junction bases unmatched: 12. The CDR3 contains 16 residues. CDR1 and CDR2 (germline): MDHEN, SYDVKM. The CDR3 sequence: CASSRIQGAGGYEQYF. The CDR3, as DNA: TGTGCCAGCAGTCGAATACAGGGGGCAGGGGGTTACGAGCAGTACTTC.

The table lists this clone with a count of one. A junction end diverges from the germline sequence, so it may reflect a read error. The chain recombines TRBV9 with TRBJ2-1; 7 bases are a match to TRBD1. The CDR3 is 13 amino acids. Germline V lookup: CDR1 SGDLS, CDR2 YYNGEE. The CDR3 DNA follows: TGTGCCAGCAGCCCATCCGGAAGCGACAGGGCCATCTTC. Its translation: CASSPSGSDRAIF. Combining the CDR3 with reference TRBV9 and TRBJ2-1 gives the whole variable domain DSGVTQTPKHLITATGQRVTLRCSPRSGDLSVYWYQQSLDQGLQFLIQYYNGEERAKGNILERFSAQQFPDLHSELNLSSLELGDSALYFCASSPSGSDRAIFGPGTRLTVL.

CDR3 protein: CAISGLGGHTEAFF. The CDR3, as DNA: TGTGCCATCAGTGGTCTGGGGGGGCACACTGAAGCTTTCTTT. The V and J genes are TRBV10-3 and TRBJ1-1, with a possible D match to TRBD1 (6 bases). Between the trimmed V and J ends, which lost 4 bases and 3 bases, there was a span of 12 bases. The CDR3 loop spans 14 amino acids. In germline, CDR1 is ENHRY, CDR2 SYGVKD.

The chain's CDR3 is CASTLSATNEKLFF. The DNA for the CDR3 is TGTGCCAGCACCCTTTCAGCAACTAATGAAAAACTGTTTTTT. The chain combines TRBV6-6 with TRBJ1-4, with D hard to call. There are 14 residues in the CDR3. Per germline, CDR1 MNHNY and CDR2 SVGAGI (reference sequence). V was pared by 7 bases and J by 0 bases, with 9 bases between.

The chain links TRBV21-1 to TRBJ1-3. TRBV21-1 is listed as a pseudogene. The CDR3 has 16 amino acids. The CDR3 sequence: CASSRWTSISGNTIYF. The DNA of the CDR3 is TGTGCCAGCAGTAGGTGGACGTCTATCTCTGGAAACACCATATATTTT.

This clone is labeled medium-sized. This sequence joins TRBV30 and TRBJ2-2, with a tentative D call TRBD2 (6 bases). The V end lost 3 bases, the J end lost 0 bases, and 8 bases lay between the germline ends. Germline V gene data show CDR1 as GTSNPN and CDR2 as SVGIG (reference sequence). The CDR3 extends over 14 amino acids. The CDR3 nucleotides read TGTGCCTGGAGACTAGCCCCGAACACCGGGGAGCTGTTTTTT. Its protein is CAWRLAPNTGELFF.